The text below deals with one TCR beta chain. This sample is drawn from a study of blood T cells in healthy people across ages. Trimming removed 11 bases at V and 4 bases at J, with 17 bases between. The CDR3 covers 14 residues. Germline CDR1 and CDR2: SEHNR and FQNEAQ (reference sequence). It was with a sample-barcoded 5' primer and a J-beta primer mix that a second PCR of about 6 to 12 cycles was run. One entry per CDR3 protein results from TCRdb running MiXCR on the 5' RACE reads. Among some 710,000 distinct CDR3 sequences, about 20% were seen once, and the ten largest hold roughly a fifth. The specimen sequenced was blood. The TCR comes from an older man in good health. The chain recombines TRBV7-9 with TRBJ2-2; D gene uncertain. The CDR3 protein is CAGRREVTTGELFF. The CDR3 coding sequence is TGTGCCGGTCGGCGAGAGGTGACCACCGGGGAGCTGTTTTTT. The variable domain in full, with the rest retrieved from reference TRBV7-9 and TRBJ2-2, is DTGVSQNPRHKITKRGQNVTFRCDPISEHNRLYWYRQTLGQGPEFLTYFQNEAQLEKSRLLSDRFSAERPKGSFSTLEIQRTEQGDSAMYLCAGRREVTTGELFFGEGSRLTVL.